This record looks at one T cell receptor (beta chain) sequence and its context. Its antigen remains unidentified. Given a much more abundant clone one base away, this may be a read error. The conserved final phenylalanine or tryptophan is absent from the CDR3, which likely points to a read error. This sample is drawn from a study of molecular identifiers for immune sequencing clone quantification. The study, taken as a whole, reports: For effector cells, clones above 20 RNA copies held over 97% of molecules; for naive cells, under 1%.

TCRdb reprocessed the PCR reads with MiXCR, giving one entry per CDR3 protein. The repertoire holds 50,000 to 65,000 distinct CDR3 sequences, with 20% to 25% as singletons. The source of this sequence is a human donor in good health. Some libraries in this study had Jurkat cell RNA spiked in. Sequencing was carried out using naive CD8+ T cells from blood, with Jurkat cell RNA spiked in. Subset noted: FACS-sorted CD8+CD4-CCR7+CD45RA+ naive T cells.

The CDR3 sequence: CAWTTRRDTEAFL. The CDR3 DNA reads TGTGCCTGGACGACTCGCCGGGACACTGAAGCTTTCTTA. The gene calls are TRBV30 and TRBJ1-1; D not resolved. Trimming cost V 4 bases and J 3 bases, with 12 bases left between them. There are 13 residues in the CDR3. Germline lookup yields CDR1 GTSNPN and CDR2 SVGIG (reference sequence).